These 7 T cell receptor beta chains were sequenced from one sample in a study of T-cell reconstitution after alpha-beta-depleted transplantation in children. The TCRbeta library was prepared with unique molecular identifiers. TCRdb reprocessed the PCR reads with MiXCR, giving one entry per CDR3 protein. The data show nearly 550,000 distinct CDR3 sequences, 18% seen once. Source: PBMCs from the stem cell graft donor, taken from the stem cell graft. These receptors were collected from a human donor who donated a stem cell graft to a child with acute lymphoblastic leukemia.

This clonotype was recorded a few times. The chain joins TRBV10-3 to TRBJ2-7; D remains unclear. CDR1 is ENHRY and CDR2 is SYGVKD in the germline V gene. Trimming took off 3 bases at V and 7 bases at J, with 16 bases between the two ends. This CDR3 region has 14 residues. The CDR3 reads CAISDLKGRVEQYF. The CDR3 DNA follows: TGTGCCATCAGTGATTTGAAAGGCAGAGTAGAGCAGTACTTC.

This clonotype was observed once. The rearrangement uses TRBV20-1 and TRBJ2-2; D perhaps matches TRBD2 (6 bases). V gave up 3 bases and J gave up 5 bases, with 13 bases separating them. Per the germline V gene, CDR1 is DFQATT and CDR2 is SNEGSKA (reference sequence). The CDR3 covers 14 residues. The CDR3 loop reads CSASDGRGTGELFF. The CDR3 DNA is TGCAGTGCTAGTGACGGGAGAGGTACCGGGGAGCTGTTTTTT.

This chain uses TRBV20-1 with TRBJ1-2; D is unresolved. V lost 0 bases to trimming and J lost 5 bases, with 7 bases between them. This CDR3 has 12 amino acids. Germline V gene data show CDR1 as DFQATT and CDR2 as SNEGSKA (reference sequence). The CDR3 here is CSARDRPYGYTF. The CDR3 bases are TGCAGTGCTAGAGATAGGCCGTATGGCTACACCTTC.

This clonotype was recorded a few times. This chain connects TRBV20-1 to TRBJ2-7, with D unclear. CDR1 and CDR2 from the germline V gene are DFQATT and SNEGSKA (reference sequence). The CDR3 consists of 14 residues. Trimming stripped 1 base from V and 0 bases from J, with 10 bases between. In DNA form, the CDR3 reads TGCAGTGCTAGAGCGACCCCGAGCTCCTACGAGCAGTACTTC. It is translated as CSARATPSSYEQYF.

V usage is TRBV29-1 and J usage is TRBJ1-5; D not certain. This CDR3 is 13 amino acids long. Germline values: CDR1 SQVTM, CDR2 ANQGSEA. Trimming pared 3 bases from V and 3 bases from J, leaving 9 bases between. The CDR3 DNA is TGCAGCGTTGATCCGGGGAACAATCAGCCCCAGCATTTT. Its protein is CSVDPGNNQPQHF.

V usage is TRBV25-1 and J usage is TRBJ2-1; 7 nucleotides agree with TRBD2. J was trimmed by 5 bases and V by 3 bases; bases with no gene match: 16. Per the germline V gene, CDR1 is MGHDK and CDR2 is SYGVNS. This CDR3 is built from 18 residues. The CDR3 sequence is CASSDPGLLALLHNEQFF. In DNA, the CDR3 is TGTGCCAGCAGTGACCCCGGCCTACTAGCGCTACTACACAATGAGCAGTTCTTC.

This clonotype was found a few times. This rearrangement joins TRBV12-3 or TRBV12-4 to TRBJ1-2; D remains unclear. CDR3 length: 13 residues. V shed 5 bases and J shed 4 bases, with 11 bases lying between them. The CDR3 sequence is CASSPGIPYGYTF. The CDR3, as DNA: TGTGCCAGCAGTCCCGGGATCCCCTATGGCTACACCTTC.